This T cell receptor beta chain is drawn from a study of cytomegalovirus exposure and HLA in healthy donors. In regard to this clone: The target antigen is unknown.

General observations from the study: Reports indicate that TCR beta sequences accurately predicted the HLA-A and HLA-B alleles of most subjects.

13 Jbeta primers and 60 Vbeta primers were used for the PCR. Measured with immunoSEQ multiplex PCR; TCRdb has only the in-frame clones, and not every one. The table includes approximately 97,000 clones, 75% to 85% detected once. Germline lookup yields CDR1 SGHVS and CDR2 FNYEAQ. The CDR3 has 16 residues. The ends were cut back, 1 base at V and 0 bases at J, with 12 bases in the middle. The genes are TRBV7-6 and TRBJ1-1, with unresolved D. The sample was PBMCs. This TCR was recovered from a male donor in good health and CMV-seropositive. CDR3 sequence reads: CASSLGGGILNTEAFF. CDR3 DNA: TGTGCCAGCAGCTTAGGCGGAGGCATCCTGAACACTGAAGCTTTCTTT.